These T cell receptor beta chains were read from a single sample in a study of T cell changes during pregnancy in multiple sclerosis. The assay was immunoSEQ multiplex PCR, and TCRdb's table has in-frame clones only and misses some. This sample has approximately 100,000 clones, with over 80% found just once. This sample comprised peripheral blood, obtained in the first trimester of pregnancy. These receptors were obtained from a female donor with multiple sclerosis, enrolled in a pregnancy study. CDR3s leave out the opening cysteine and the closing phenylalanine or tryptophan. Expanded clones are given a class, and other clones once, few, many or no size at all.

V gene	J gene	clone size	CDR3 protein
TRBV6-5	TRBJ1-5	NA	ASSYSVRGDQPQH
TRBV28	TRBJ1-5	few	ASSPRGYGNQPQH
TRBV2	TRBJ2-7	NA	ASSQQAYEQY
TRBV9	TRBJ2-1	once	ASSKTGAPGNEQF
TRBV14	TRBJ2-1	NA	ASSQDRGPKFYNEQF
TRBV7-2	TRBJ1-5	NA	ASSFTEIQPQH
TRBV4-2	TRBJ2-3	NA	ASSQDLLAGGTDTQY
TRBV29-1	TRBJ2-3	NA	SVEDQGRGTDTQY
TRBV9	TRBJ1-4	NA	ASSAGAATNEKLF
TRBV6-1	TRBJ1-1	NA	ASSEALQGYTEAF
TRBV6-1	TRBJ1-5	NA	ASSVLDSGNQPQH
TRBV9	TRBJ2-2	NA	ASSVAFGELF
TRBV7-9	TRBJ2-3	NA	ASSPRWTSTDTQY
TRBV5-6	TRBJ1-4	NA	ASSLGDTWAGAGEKLF
TRBV2	TRBJ1-2	NA	ASSEGTRPYYGYT
TRBV19	TRBJ2-6	NA	ASSISSSGANVLT
TRBV7-2	TRBJ1-6	NA	ASSLVSNSPLH
TRBV6-5	TRBJ2-7	NA	ASSYSLGSAVEQY
TRBV29-1	TRBJ2-5	NA	SVESREGVETQY
TRBV9	TRBJ2-1	NA	ASSDNRGGGGNEQF
TRBV6-6	TRBJ1-1	NA	ASSYSDTEAF
TRBV6-5	TRBJ1-2	NA	ASRQDSYYGYT
TRBV30	TRBJ2-2	NA	AWSVPRGGLSGELF
TRBV15	TRBJ1-2	NA	ATSRDLTRVYGYT
TRBV10-3	TRBJ1-2	once	AISPGAGGVPPT
TRBV6-6	TRBJ2-2	NA	ASETDRENTGELF
TRBV18	TRBJ2-3	NA	ASSPTRQLDTQY
TRBV11-2	TRBJ2-2	NA	ASSQAGELF
TRBV10-3	TRBJ1-1	NA	AITPEQGNTEAF
TRBV10-1	TRBJ2-1	NA	ASSKTSGGTSSYNEQF
TRBV13	TRBJ2-5	NA	ASSLRSDLQETQY
TRBV5-6	TRBJ2-5	NA	ASSRTGQVQETQY
TRBV7-3	TRBJ1-1	NA	ASSSPPGEAF
TRBV6-4	TRBJ1-2	NA	ASRGLGQDGYT
TRBV29-1	TRBJ1-2	NA	SVEVGTLGGYT
TRBV4-1	TRBJ2-1	NA	ASSHLGQRVYNEQF
TRBV2	TRBJ2-1	NA	ASSELNRISDNEQF
TRBV19	TRBJ2-7	NA	ASSIGGTYEQY
TRBV4-2	TRBJ2-1	NA	ASSQETSGGPWRSYNEQF
TRBV2	TRBJ1-3	NA	ASSEAGTGFGTIY
TRBV9	TRBJ1-4	NA	ASSVGFSKNEKLF
TRBV9	TRBJ1-1	NA	ASSVVTTGGLNTEAF
TRBV15	TRBJ2-7	NA	ATSRGGTDYYEQY
TRBV19	TRBJ2-1	NA	ASSTPTMGGRNEQF
TRBV29-1	TRBJ1-1	NA	SVARGGSTEAF